These 8 T cell receptor beta chains share one sample of origin, sequenced in a study of glioma-infiltrating T cells after dendritic cell vaccination. The protocol was immunoSEQ multiplex PCR, while the TCRdb copy is restricted to in-frame clones and leaves out a portion. The sample carries roughly 100,000 clones, about four fifths recorded once. Sample: blood, taken before dendritic cell vaccination. These receptors were obtained from a human donor with glioblastoma.

The chain uses TRBV6-5 and TRBJ1-3; D might be TRBD1 (6 bases). Trimming left V 9 bases short and J 0 bases short, with 9 bases between. The CDR3 loop spans 13 amino acids. Germline V lookup: CDR1 MNHEY, CDR2 SVGAGI. As DNA, the CDR3 is TGTGCCAGTGGACAGTTCTCTGGAAACACCATATATTTT. It encodes CASGQFSGNTIYF.

The rearrangement links TRBV7-9 to TRBJ2-7; 7 bases match TRBD1. The CDR3 contains 16 residues. Germline assignment: CDR1 SEHNR and CDR2 FQNEAQ (reference sequence). V was pared by 3 bases and J by 4 bases, with 12 bases of the junction left unmatched. CDR3 sequence (DNA): TGTGCCAGCAGCTTGGTACAGGGGATCCCCATTTACGAGCAGTACTTC. Amino acid sequence: CASSLVQGIPIYEQYF.

V usage is TRBV5-1 and J usage is TRBJ2-7, with 11 bases fitting TRBD1. CDR3 length: 14 residues. V lost 4 bases and J lost 2; bases outside the gene matches: 2. Looked up from germline, CDR1 is SGHRS and CDR2 is YFSETQ. DNA of the CDR3: TGCGCCAGCAGCGCGGGACAGGGGGCCTACGAGCAGTACTTC. Residues: CASSAGQGAYEQYF. The entire variable domain, with the rest obtained from reference TRBV5-1 and TRBJ2-7, is as follows: KAGVTQTPRYLIKTRGQQVTLSCSPISGHRSVSWYQQTPGQGLQFLFEYFSETQRNKGNFPGRFSGRQFSNSRSEMNVSTLELGDSALYLCASSAGQGAYEQYFGPGTRLTVT.

The genes are TRBV30 and TRBJ2-5; maybe TRBD1 (6 bases). Germline assignment: CDR1 GTSNPN and CDR2 SVGIG (reference sequence). The CDR3 contains 12 residues. Trimming cost V 1 base and J 4 bases, with 7 bases left between them. DNA for the CDR3: TGTGCCTGGAGTGCAGGGGCAGAGACCCAGTACTTC. Translating it yields CAWSAGAETQYF.

J is TRBJ2-7 and V is TRBV18, with D possibly being TRBD2 (5 bases). The CDR3 length is 14 residues. Per the germline V gene, CDR1 is KGHSH and CDR2 is LQKENI. Between the trimmed V and J ends, which lost 2 bases and 6 bases, there was a span of 14 bases. CDR3 coding DNA: TGTGCCAGCTCACCATCCGAGACTAAGAGCGAGCAGTACTTC. It encodes CASSPSETKSEQYF.

The genes are TRBV30 and TRBJ1-6; perhaps TRBD1 as D (6 bases). This CDR3 has 13 amino acids. With 0 bases removed from V and 10 bases from J, the gap between germline ends came to 10 bases. Germline CDR1 GTSNPN, CDR2 SVGIG (reference sequence). CDR3 bases: TGTGCCTGGAGTGTACGGGGGGCGTCACCCCTCCACTTT. It yields the protein CAWSVRGASPLHF.

The V call is TRBV11-3, the J call TRBJ2-3; 9 nucleotides align to TRBD2. Trimming at V came to 5 bases and at J to 8 bases, leaving 14 bases not matched to a gene. The germline gives CDR1 SGHNT, CDR2 YENEEA. The CDR3 consists of 16 residues. This chain's CDR3 is CASSPTRGGAGGTQYF. The CDR3 DNA reads as TGTGCCAGCAGCCCGACTCGCGGGGGGGCCGGGGGTACGCAGTATTTT.

This clone has only one observation. The junction shows a germline mismatch at one end, possibly a read error. This chain joins TRBV7-7 and TRBJ2-5, with 11 bases that match TRBD2. Germline V gene lookup returns CDR1 SSHAT and CDR2 FNYEAQ (reference sequence). CDR3 length: 15 amino acids. CDR3 in amino acids: CASSLVAGGSETQYF. In DNA form, the CDR3 reads TGTGCTAGCAGCTTAGTAGCGGGGGGGTCGGAGACCCAGTACTTC.